This T cell receptor (beta chain) was sequenced in a study of blood T cell repertoires in COVID-19. Study-level information: Donors in the United States, Italy and Spain gave samples during acute or convalescent COVID-19.

Participants, about 18 to 100 years old, spanned 25 or so US areas. Allocation to cohorts depended on clinical history reported by the participants. Within 2 weeks before study entry, exposed participants met a COVID-19 case. Clones were read by immunoSEQ multiplex PCR, and TCRdb kept only the in-frame ones, dropping some. The repertoire holds 200,000 to 250,000 clones, with 85% to 90% as singletons. The CDR3 length is 14 residues. Germline CDR1 is SNHLY and CDR2 is FYNNEI. V dropped 6 bases and J dropped 4; count of bases not matched to a gene: 4. The rearrangement uses TRBV2 and TRBJ1-3, with 9 nucleotides matching TRBD1. The source is a young man who had been exposed to COVID-19. The specimen sequenced was PBMCs or T cells enriched from blood (not recorded which). CDR3 coding DNA: TGTGCCAGCAGAAACAGGGGGCAAGGAAACACCATATATTTT. Translating it yields CASRNRGQGNTIYF.